The 8 T cell receptor beta chains below were found in one sample sequenced in a study of blood T cells in healthy people across ages. PCR was performed a second time for about 6 to 11 cycles using a sample-barcoded 5' primer and a J-beta primer mix. Each CDR3 protein is one row after TCRdb ran MiXCR on the 5' RACE reads. This table has fewer than 2,000,000 distinct CDR3 sequences, 30% to 40% appearing once. The sample taken for sequencing was blood. The receptor set was obtained from a woman in her 30s in good health.

The chain recombines TRBV28 with TRBJ2-1; TRBD2 might be the D (7 bases). Germline assignment: CDR1 MDHEN and CDR2 SYDVKM. CDR3 length: 13 amino acids. The germline V and J ends were trimmed by 11 bases and 7 bases, with 18 bases remaining between them. Here the CDR3 reads CAGSPRGGNEQFF. CDR3 sequence (DNA): TGTGCCGGCTCACCCAGGGGAGGGAATGAGCAGTTCTTC.

The gene calls are TRBV7-9 and TRBJ2-5; tentatively, D is TRBD2 (5 bases). Trimming stripped 2 bases from V and 5 bases from J, with 15 bases between. CDR1 and CDR2 (germline): SEHNR, FQNEAQ (reference sequence). The CDR3 length is 15 residues. The CDR3 sequence: CASSLSGRKSETQYF. CDR3 coding DNA: TGTGCCAGCAGCTTATCGGGGAGAAAGTCCGAGACCCAGTACTTC.

In the case of this clonotype: One end of the junction does not line up with germline, which may come from a read error. The chain joins TRBV2 to TRBJ1-2; D is ambiguous. The CDR3 totals 13 residues. CDR1 SNHLY and CDR2 FYNNEI come from the germline V gene. CDR3: CASSENLDYGCTF. The CDR3 region has the DNA TGTGCCAGCAGTGAAAATCTAGACTATGGCTGCACCTTC.

This clonotype has more than one count but fewer than ten. As DNA, the CDR3 is TGTGCCAGCAGCTTAGCCGGGACAGGGGGTACGGGCTACACCTTC. It is translated as CASSLAGTGGTGYTF. The rearrangement joins TRBV11-2 to TRBJ1-2; 11 nucleotides agree with TRBD1. CDR1 SGHAT and CDR2 FQNNGV come from the germline V gene. This CDR3 has 15 amino acids. Unmatched junction bases numbered 6, after V lost 1 base and J lost 8 bases.

The gene calls are TRBV2 and TRBJ2-1; D gene uncertain. The germline CDR1 and CDR2 sequences are SNHLY and FYNNEI. The length of the CDR3 is 13 residues. Trimming took 4 bases from V and 5 from J, leaving 9 bases between them. CDR3 DNA: TGTGCCAGCAGTGCGGTTGGGGACAATGAGCAGTTCTTC. Amino acids: CASSAVGDNEQFF.

As for this clonotype: Its ends do not fully match the called genes, so a read error is possible. The genes are TRBV6-1 and TRBJ1-2; D remains ambiguous. The V gene's germline CDR1 is MNHNS and CDR2 SASEGT. The CDR3 runs to 14 residues. The CDR3 reads CASSVEGPNYGNTF. The CDR3 DNA follows: TGTGCCAGCAGTGTGGAAGGGCCCAACTATGGCAACACCTTC.

This chain uses TRBV3-1 with TRBJ2-5; 12 bases are shared with TRBD1. With 2 bases clipped from V and 11 bases from J, the junction kept 9 bases outside the gene matches. This CDR3 spans 15 amino acids. Germline V CDR1 and CDR2: LGHDT, YNNKEL (reference sequence). CDR3 coding DNA: TGTGCCAGCAGCCAATGGGGACAGGGGGCCGGGGAGCAGTACTTC. Translated: CASSQWGQGAGEQYF.

This chain joins TRBV5-1 and TRBJ1-5; 9 bases agree with TRBD1. Germline V lookup: CDR1 SGHRS, CDR2 YFSETQ. The CDR3 has 16 residues. J was trimmed by 6 bases and V by 4 bases; bases with no gene match: 11. Written as DNA, the CDR3 is TGCGCCAGCAGCCCGAATACAGGGGGCGGTTGTCAGCCCCAGCATTTT. Translation: CASSPNTGGGCQPQHF. The variable domain in full, with the rest retrieved from reference TRBV5-1 and TRBJ1-5, is KAGVTQTPRYLIKTRGQQVTLSCSPISGHRSVSWYQQTPGQGLQFLFEYFSETQRNKGNFPGRFSGRQFSNSRSEMNVSTLELGDSALYLCASSPNTGGGCQPQHFGDGTRLSIL.